This T cell receptor (beta chain) was captured in a study of T cells in Graves' hyperthyroidism and ophthalmopathy. At least ten counts were recorded for this clonotype. Amplification of TCR beta CDR3 regions used RNA as the template. The TCR CDR3 was amplified in a first-round RT-PCR using the HTBI primer set. Each CDR3 protein gets one entry after TCRdb re-called the multiplex PCR reads with MiXCR. The sample includes hundreds of thousands of distinct CDR3 sequences, approximately 15% of them seen just once. The hyperthyroidism was newly diagnosed and had lasted under 2 months; the patients were aged 18 to 65. Patients with uncontrolled infections, other autoimmune diseases, pregnancy or lactation were excluded. Diagnoses were made from clinical symptoms, serum measures (thyroxine and TRAb), thyroid ultrasound and orbital computed tomography. Per the germline V gene, CDR1 is ENHRY and CDR2 is SYGVKD. The CDR3 consists of 12 residues.

V gene TRBV10-3 combines with J gene TRBJ2-2; a possible D gene is TRBD1 (5 bases). The sequenced sample was blood. This TCR was sampled from a woman in her 30s with Graves' hyperthyroidism that later progressed to Graves' ophthalmopathy. Here the CDR3 DNA reads TGTGGATCAGGGCCGAACACCGGGGAGCTGTTTTTT. This sequence encodes CGSGPNTGELFF.